This T cell receptor beta chain was sequenced in a study of CD8+ T cells in alopecia areata. Peripheral blood samples and lesional scalp punch biopsies were obtained from alopecia areata patients. Investigators sorted PBMCs to obtain both CD4+ and CD8+ T cells. After isolation, RNA underwent reverse transcription to generate cDNA as the sequencing template. The table came from immunoSEQ multiplex PCR; TCRdb's copy has only in-frame clones and leaves some out. There are more than 75,000 clones in the sample; roughly two fifths occur only once, and 1% to 1.5% lies in the top ten. V lost 0 bases and J lost 1, with 10 bases in between. CDR1 is SGHRS, CDR2 YFSETQ, per germline. The CDR3 runs to 15 residues.

The chain has TRBV5-1 and TRBJ2-5; no reliable D call. The sequencing sample was made of CD4+ T cells sorted from blood. This receptor was identified in a human donor with alopecia areata. The CDR3 reads CASSLVPGFQETQYF. The DNA of the CDR3 is TGCGCCAGCAGCTTGGTTCCCGGATTCCAAGAGACCCAGTACTTC.